The clone carrying this T cell receptor (beta chain) was counted a single time. V lost 6 bases and J lost 9; bases outside the gene matches: 11. CDR1 is SGHRS and CDR2 is YFSETQ in the germline V gene. The length of the CDR3 is 14 residues. This entry comes from a study of OX40 agonist ivuxolimab in advanced cancers. TCRdb keeps only in-frame clones here, not all; method: immunoSEQ multiplex PCR. The data contain about 78,000 clones, roughly 93% of them singletons. The sequenced sample was CD4+ or CD8+ T cells sorted from blood, obtained in a trial of the OX40 agonist ivuxolimab. The chain has TRBV5-1 and TRBJ2-2, with TRBD2 matching 7 bases. This clonotype was obtained from an adult with an advanced solid tumor such as melanoma, head and neck, liver or kidney cancer. DNA for the CDR3: TGCGCCAGCACCCGGGAGGCCCTAGGCCGGGAGCTGTTTTTT. Amino acid sequence: CASTREALGRELFF.